The TCR beta chain under discussion was sequenced for a study of blood T cell repertoires in COVID-19. Study details: Sites in the United States, Italy and Spain provided acute and convalescent COVID-19 samples. T cells, B-cell-depleted T cells, or PBMCs supplied cDNA or gDNA.

As handled by the study authors: Counts of nucleated cells, estimated from reference gene primer amplification, were obtained. The data were produced by immunoSEQ multiplex PCR, yet TCRdb's version contains in-frame clones alone and is incomplete. V, J and clone size are those of that table, while D and trimming were read from the DNA. The table records about 64,000 clones, approximately 88% of them present only once. Germline CDR1 reads LNHNV; CDR2 reads YYDKDF (reference sequence). The CDR3 sequence is 14 residues long. Trimming cost V 1 base and J 2 bases, with 8 bases left between them. Seattle researchers signed up patients amid active infection and tracked them longitudinally.

The chain has TRBV15 and TRBJ1-2; no clear D. The source of this sequence is a woman in her fifties or sixties with COVID-19, enrolled during active disease. Sequenced input: peripheral blood. CDR3 in amino acids: CATSRAGVNYGYTF. DNA for the CDR3: TGTGCCACCAGCAGAGCAGGTGTCAACTATGGCTACACCTTC.